Reported below is one T cell receptor (beta chain). The antigen remains undetermined. This specimen comes from a study of identical twins. Germline V gene sequence: CDR1 MNHEY, CDR2 SMNVEV (reference sequence). Trimming removed 5 bases from V and 12 bases from J; junction bases left unmatched: 5. The CDR3 sequence is 11 residues long. Study findings and constraints: Findings came from cross-sectional statistics, without long-term follow-up of donors. Zero-insertion results could be subject to partial confounding by invariant MAIT and iNKT cells. Reduced insertions were recorded for abundant cord blood beta clonotypes, with no such pattern in memory repertoires.

After template switching added a universal primer site, the resulting cDNA carried unique molecular identifiers. From the 5' RACE reads, TCRdb called clonotypes with MiXCR, one entry per CDR3 protein. The sample carries approximately 1.8 million distinct CDR3 sequences, roughly 35% recorded once. Sample: cord blood. This sequence joins TRBV27 and TRBJ2-5; TRBD1 agrees at 8 bases. The sequence came from a newborn girl in good health. The CDR3 DNA is TGTGCCAGCAGTGACAGGGGTTACGAGTACTTC. This sequence encodes CASSDRGYEYF.